These T cell receptor beta chains were read from a single sample in a study of beta chain features in type 1 diabetes. The method was immunoSEQ multiplex PCR; TCRdb's version includes in-frame clones alone and lacks a portion of them. There are 300,000 to 400,000 clones in the sample; 9.5% to 10% occur only once, and roughly 0.54% lies in the top ten. Sequenced sample: central memory CD4+ T cells from blood. These receptor sequences come from a man aged 25-45 years with type 1 diabetes. Each CDR3 is given with its conserved first and last residue. The D gene is left open where the match is weak. A clone size is listed for some rows: how often the clone was seen (once, few, many), or a class if it is expanded.

d_gene: NA; j_gene: TRBJ2-3; v_gene: TRBV15; abundance: few; CDR3aa: CATSRPLGAQYF
d_gene: TRBD2; j_gene: TRBJ2-7; v_gene: TRBV5-4; abundance: few; CDR3aa: CASSPGLADSYEQYF
d_gene: NA; j_gene: TRBJ2-7; v_gene: TRBV28; abundance: NA; CDR3aa: CASSSAGLRGHEQYF
d_gene: TRBD2; j_gene: TRBJ2-1; v_gene: TRBV11-2; abundance: NA; CDR3aa: CASSRGGLAYYNEQFF
d_gene: NA; j_gene: TRBJ1-2; v_gene: TRBV7-2; abundance: few; CDR3aa: CASSFSQNYGYTF
d_gene: TRBD2; j_gene: TRBJ2-7; v_gene: TRBV27; abundance: few; CDR3aa: CASSLSAGADEQYF
d_gene: TRBD1; j_gene: TRBJ1-5; v_gene: TRBV7-3; abundance: NA; CDR3aa: CASSVRDRGPDYSNQPQHF
d_gene: NA; j_gene: TRBJ2-3; v_gene: TRBV2; abundance: NA; CDR3aa: CASSEGTFDTQYF
d_gene: NA; j_gene: TRBJ2-7; v_gene: TRBV10-1; abundance: few; CDR3aa: CASSEGSSYEQYF
d_gene: TRBD1; j_gene: TRBJ2-5; v_gene: TRBV5-4; abundance: few; CDR3aa: CASSPPTGDETQYF
d_gene: NA; j_gene: TRBJ2-3; v_gene: TRBV13; abundance: few; CDR3aa: CASSGRTDTQYF
d_gene: NA; j_gene: TRBJ1-1; v_gene: TRBV16; abundance: many; CDR3aa: CASSQGENTEAFF
d_gene: NA; j_gene: TRBJ2-5; v_gene: TRBV15; abundance: few; CDR3aa: CATSRQGETQYF
d_gene: NA; j_gene: TRBJ1-2; v_gene: TRBV30; abundance: many; CDR3aa: CAWTSHRDYGYTF
d_gene: NA; j_gene: TRBJ2-1; v_gene: TRBV27; abundance: few; CDR3aa: CASSIRDSIGEQFF
d_gene: TRBD2; j_gene: TRBJ2-7; v_gene: TRBV9; abundance: few; CDR3aa: CASSVSGREGSYEQYF
d_gene: NA; j_gene: TRBJ2-1; v_gene: TRBV7-2; abundance: NA; CDR3aa: CASSLMQVWFF
d_gene: NA; j_gene: TRBJ1-3; v_gene: TRBV28; abundance: NA; CDR3aa: CASSLYSAGNTIYF
d_gene: NA; j_gene: TRBJ2-1; v_gene: TRBV21-1; abundance: NA; CDR3aa: CASSPLLGGSYNEQFF
d_gene: NA; j_gene: TRBJ1-1; v_gene: TRBV5-8; abundance: few; CDR3aa: CASSLGAHNTEAFF
d_gene: TRBD2; j_gene: TRBJ2-7; v_gene: TRBV5-4; abundance: few; CDR3aa: CASSSGWRLAGILGHEQYF
d_gene: NA; j_gene: TRBJ1-4; v_gene: TRBV28; abundance: NA; CDR3aa: CASSLYVEKLFF
d_gene: NA; j_gene: TRBJ2-5; v_gene: TRBV9; abundance: NA; CDR3aa: CASSVGVNQLETQYF
d_gene: TRBD1; j_gene: TRBJ1-5; v_gene: TRBV19; abundance: NA; CDR3aa: CASSMEGASNQPQHF
d_gene: NA; j_gene: TRBJ2-5; v_gene: TRBV29-1; abundance: NA; CDR3aa: CSAQVGLETQYF
d_gene: TRBD2; j_gene: TRBJ2-1; v_gene: TRBV4-3; abundance: few; CDR3aa: CASSQSGLAGGPQNEQFF
d_gene: NA; j_gene: TRBJ1-4; v_gene: TRBV5-4; abundance: many; CDR3aa: CASRAQGTNEKLFF
d_gene: NA; j_gene: TRBJ1-2; v_gene: TRBV7-8; abundance: many; CDR3aa: CASSLDRDYGYTF
d_gene: TRBD1; j_gene: TRBJ2-6; v_gene: TRBV19; abundance: few; CDR3aa: CASSIDTGAAGANVLTF
d_gene: NA; j_gene: TRBJ2-2; v_gene: TRBV25-1; abundance: NA; CDR3aa: CARSSRGPGELFF
d_gene: NA; j_gene: TRBJ1-5; v_gene: TRBV6-5; abundance: few; CDR3aa: CASSYQGANQPQHF
d_gene: NA; j_gene: TRBJ1-5; v_gene: TRBV7-3; abundance: many; CDR3aa: CASSLNQGGNNQPQHF
d_gene: NA; j_gene: TRBJ2-7; v_gene: TRBV7-2; abundance: NA; CDR3aa: CASSSTASYEQYF
d_gene: NA; j_gene: TRBJ2-1; v_gene: TRBV27; abundance: NA; CDR3aa: CASSPQSGSYNEQFF
d_gene: TRBD1; j_gene: TRBJ2-7; v_gene: TRBV28; abundance: many; CDR3aa: CASSSGQGYEQYF
d_gene: NA; j_gene: TRBJ2-5; v_gene: TRBV6-1; abundance: NA; CDR3aa: CATVHQGTGETQYF
d_gene: NA; j_gene: TRBJ1-2; v_gene: TRBV4-1; abundance: few; CDR3aa: CASSGKDGYTF
d_gene: NA; j_gene: TRBJ2-1; v_gene: TRBV6-1; abundance: few; CDR3aa: CASSYSGNEQFF
d_gene: TRBD1; j_gene: TRBJ2-2; v_gene: TRBV9; abundance: few; CDR3aa: CASSYNPATGATGELFF
d_gene: NA; j_gene: TRBJ2-7; v_gene: TRBV6-5; abundance: NA; CDR3aa: CASTERPGYEQYF
d_gene: NA; j_gene: TRBJ1-1; v_gene: TRBV5-1; abundance: many; CDR3aa: CASSPREGTNTEAFF
d_gene: TRBD1; j_gene: TRBJ1-2; v_gene: TRBV18; abundance: few; CDR3aa: CASSDSRQGFNYGYTF
d_gene: TRBD1; j_gene: TRBJ2-3; v_gene: TRBV5-4; abundance: NA; CDR3aa: CASSSGQDTDTQYF
d_gene: NA; j_gene: TRBJ2-6; v_gene: TRBV6-5; abundance: NA; CDR3aa: CASSEKSGANVLTF
d_gene: TRBD1; j_gene: TRBJ1-2; v_gene: TRBV6-4; abundance: NA; CDR3aa: CASSPGQAYGYTF
d_gene: TRBD1; j_gene: TRBJ1-4; v_gene: TRBV7-2; abundance: NA; CDR3aa: CASSARQGTNEKLFF
d_gene: NA; j_gene: TRBJ2-2; v_gene: TRBV7-3; abundance: NA; CDR3aa: CASSLNRDTGELFF
d_gene: TRBD1; j_gene: TRBJ2-3; v_gene: TRBV28; abundance: NA; CDR3aa: CASSFRGLRGGGTDTQYF
d_gene: NA; j_gene: TRBJ1-2; v_gene: TRBV15; abundance: few; CDR3aa: CATSRDPLRADTF
d_gene: TRBD2; j_gene: TRBJ2-1; v_gene: TRBV28; abundance: NA; CDR3aa: CASSSTLLAGSRDEQFF
d_gene: NA; j_gene: TRBJ2-2; v_gene: TRBV2; abundance: few; CDR3aa: CASSEAGFGELFF
d_gene: NA; j_gene: TRBJ2-4; v_gene: TRBV4-2; abundance: NA; CDR3aa: CASSLGALNIQYF
d_gene: NA; j_gene: TRBJ2-3; v_gene: TRBV4-2; abundance: few; CDR3aa: CASSQDGRDTQYF
d_gene: NA; j_gene: TRBJ2-1; v_gene: TRBV5-6; abundance: NA; CDR3aa: CASSLDVPSSYNEQFF
d_gene: NA; j_gene: TRBJ1-1; v_gene: TRBV29-1; abundance: few; CDR3aa: CSAVTGTEAFF
d_gene: NA; j_gene: TRBJ2-3; v_gene: TRBV5-4; abundance: few; CDR3aa: CASSGRTLSTDTQYF
d_gene: NA; j_gene: TRBJ1-2; v_gene: TRBV6-6; abundance: few; CDR3aa: CASSYTHLRDGYTF
d_gene: NA; j_gene: TRBJ2-1; v_gene: TRBV28; abundance: NA; CDR3aa: CASRREYNEQFF
d_gene: NA; j_gene: TRBJ1-4; v_gene: TRBV7-9; abundance: many; CDR3aa: CASSPPQGHNEKLFF
d_gene: NA; j_gene: TRBJ2-5; v_gene: TRBV7-3; abundance: NA; CDR3aa: CASSPTIQETQYF